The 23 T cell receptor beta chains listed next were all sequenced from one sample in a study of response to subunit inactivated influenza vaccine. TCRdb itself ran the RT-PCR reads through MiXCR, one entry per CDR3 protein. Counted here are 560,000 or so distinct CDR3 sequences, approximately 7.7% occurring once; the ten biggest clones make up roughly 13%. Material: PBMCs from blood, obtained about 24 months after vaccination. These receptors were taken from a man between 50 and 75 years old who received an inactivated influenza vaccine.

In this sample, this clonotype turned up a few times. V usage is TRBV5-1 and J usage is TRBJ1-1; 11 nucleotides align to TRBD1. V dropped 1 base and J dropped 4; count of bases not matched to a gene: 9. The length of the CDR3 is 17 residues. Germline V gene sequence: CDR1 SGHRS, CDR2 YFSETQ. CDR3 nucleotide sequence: TGCGCCAGCAGCTTGACGACAACGGGACAGGGGGGCACTGAAGCTTTCTTT. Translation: CASSLTTTGQGGTEAFF. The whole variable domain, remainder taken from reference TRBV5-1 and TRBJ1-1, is KAGVTQTPRYLIKTRGQQVTLSCSPISGHRSVSWYQQTPGQGLQFLFEYFSETQRNKGNFPGRFSGRQFSNSRSEMNVSTLELGDSALYLCASSLTTTGQGGTEAFFGQGTRLTVV.

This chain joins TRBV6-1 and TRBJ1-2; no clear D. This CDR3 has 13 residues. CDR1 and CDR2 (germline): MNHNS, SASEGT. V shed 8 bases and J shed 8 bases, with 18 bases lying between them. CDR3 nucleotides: TGTGCCAGCGATCGGGTCGGAGTAAAAGGCTACACCTTC. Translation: CASDRVGVKGYTF.

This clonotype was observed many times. The CDR3 bases are TGTGCCAGCAGCCGGGGACAGGGGGCTTACAATGAGCAGTTCTTC. Translation: CASSRGQGAYNEQFF. The V gene is TRBV6-2 or TRBV6-3, the J gene TRBJ2-1, with 12 bases matching TRBD1. Germline-derived CDR1 and CDR2 are MNHEY and SVGEGT. With V trimmed by 6 bases and J by 4 bases, 4 bases remained unmatched. The CDR3 covers 15 residues.

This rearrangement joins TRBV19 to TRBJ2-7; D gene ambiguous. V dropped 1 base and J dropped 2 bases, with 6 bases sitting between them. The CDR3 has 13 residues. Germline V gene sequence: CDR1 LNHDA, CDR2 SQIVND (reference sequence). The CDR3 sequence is CASSIGRTYEQYF. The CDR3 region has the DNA TGTGCCAGTAGTATAGGCCGAACCTACGAGCAGTACTTC.

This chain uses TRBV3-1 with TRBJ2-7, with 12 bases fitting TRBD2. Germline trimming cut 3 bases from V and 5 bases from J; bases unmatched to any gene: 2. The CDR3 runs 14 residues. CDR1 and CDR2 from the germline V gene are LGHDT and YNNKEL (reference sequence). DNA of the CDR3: TGTGCCAGCAGCCAGAGGACTAGCGGGAACGAGCAGTACTTC. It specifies CASSQRTSGNEQYF.

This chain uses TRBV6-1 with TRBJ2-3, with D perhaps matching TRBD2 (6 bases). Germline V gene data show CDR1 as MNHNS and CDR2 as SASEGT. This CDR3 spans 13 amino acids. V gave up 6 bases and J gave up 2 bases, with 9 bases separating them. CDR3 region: CASRAGYTDTQYF. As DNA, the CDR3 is TGTGCCAGCAGGGCGGGATACACAGATACGCAGTATTTT.

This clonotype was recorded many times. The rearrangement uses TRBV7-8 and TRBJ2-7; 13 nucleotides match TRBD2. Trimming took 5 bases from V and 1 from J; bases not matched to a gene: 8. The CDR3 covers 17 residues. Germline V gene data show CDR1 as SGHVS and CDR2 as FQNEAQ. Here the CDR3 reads CASSRTSGSTNSYEQYF. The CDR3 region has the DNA TGTGCCAGCAGCCGGACTAGCGGGAGCACGAATTCCTACGAGCAGTACTTC.

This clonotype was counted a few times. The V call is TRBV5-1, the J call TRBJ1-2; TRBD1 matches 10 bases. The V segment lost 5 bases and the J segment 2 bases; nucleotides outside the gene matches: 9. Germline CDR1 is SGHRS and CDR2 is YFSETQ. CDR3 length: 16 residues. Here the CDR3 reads CASRNSPGQGNYGYTF. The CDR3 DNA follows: TGCGCCAGCAGGAACAGTCCGGGACAGGGGAACTATGGCTACACCTTC.

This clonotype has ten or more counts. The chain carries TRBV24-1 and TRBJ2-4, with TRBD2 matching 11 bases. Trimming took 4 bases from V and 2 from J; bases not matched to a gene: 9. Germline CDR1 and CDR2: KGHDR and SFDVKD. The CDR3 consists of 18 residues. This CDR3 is CATSDRGTSGDSKNIQYF. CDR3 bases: TGTGCCACCAGTGACCGCGGGACTAGCGGCGACTCCAAAAACATTCAGTACTTC.

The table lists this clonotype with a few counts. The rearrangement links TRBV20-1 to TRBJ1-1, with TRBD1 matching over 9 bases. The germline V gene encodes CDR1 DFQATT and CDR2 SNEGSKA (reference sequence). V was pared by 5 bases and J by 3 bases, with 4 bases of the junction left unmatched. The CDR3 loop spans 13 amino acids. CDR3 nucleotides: TGCAGTGCTCCGGGACAGGGAGACACTGAAGCTTTCTTT. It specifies CSAPGQGDTEAFF.

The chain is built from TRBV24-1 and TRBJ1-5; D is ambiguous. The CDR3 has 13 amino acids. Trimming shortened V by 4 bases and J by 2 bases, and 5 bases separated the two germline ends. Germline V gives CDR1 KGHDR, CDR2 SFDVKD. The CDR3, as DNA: TGTGCCACCAGTGAAGTAGGCAATCAGCCCCAGCATTTT. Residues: CATSEVGNQPQHF.

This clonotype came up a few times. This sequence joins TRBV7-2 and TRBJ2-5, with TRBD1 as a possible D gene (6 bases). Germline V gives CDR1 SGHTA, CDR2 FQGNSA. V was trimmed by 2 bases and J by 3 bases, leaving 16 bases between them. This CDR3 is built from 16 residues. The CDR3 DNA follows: TGTGCCAGCAGCTTAATTAGAGGCAGGGGAAAAGAGACCCAGTACTTC. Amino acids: CASSLIRGRGKETQYF.

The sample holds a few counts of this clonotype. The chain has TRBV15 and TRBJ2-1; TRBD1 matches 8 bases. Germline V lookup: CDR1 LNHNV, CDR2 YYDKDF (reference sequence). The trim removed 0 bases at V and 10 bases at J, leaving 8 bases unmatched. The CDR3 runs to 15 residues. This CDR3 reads CATSRDRQGFGEQFF. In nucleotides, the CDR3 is TGTGCCACCAGCAGAGATCGACAGGGGTTCGGAGAGCAGTTCTTC.

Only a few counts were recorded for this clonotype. DNA of the CDR3: TGTGCCAGCAGTCTAACGGACAGGGGGGGCGGCTACACCTTC. Translating it yields CASSLTDRGGGYTF. The chain is built from TRBV12-3 or TRBV12-4 and TRBJ1-2, with 10 bases identical to TRBD1. The CDR3 consists of 14 residues. Germline trimming cut 5 bases from V and 8 bases from J; bases unmatched to any gene: 8.

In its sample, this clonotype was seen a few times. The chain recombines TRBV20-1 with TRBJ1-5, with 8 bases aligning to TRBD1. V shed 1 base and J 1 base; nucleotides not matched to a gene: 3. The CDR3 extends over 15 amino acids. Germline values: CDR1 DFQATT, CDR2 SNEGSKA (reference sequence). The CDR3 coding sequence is TGCAGTGCTAGAGTTCAGGGGGCGAGCAATCAGCCCCAGCATTTT. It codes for CSARVQGASNQPQHF.

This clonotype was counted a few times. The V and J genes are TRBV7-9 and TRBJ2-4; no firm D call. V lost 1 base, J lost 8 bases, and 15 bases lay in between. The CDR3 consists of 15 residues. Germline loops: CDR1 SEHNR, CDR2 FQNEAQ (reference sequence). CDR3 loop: CASSLVGLETDIQYF. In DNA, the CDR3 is TGTGCCAGCAGCTTAGTCGGTCTGGAGACGGACATTCAGTACTTC.

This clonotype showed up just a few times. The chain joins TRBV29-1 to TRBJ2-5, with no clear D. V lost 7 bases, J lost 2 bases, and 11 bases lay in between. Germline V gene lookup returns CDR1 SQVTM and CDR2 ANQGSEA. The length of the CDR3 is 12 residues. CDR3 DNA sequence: TGCAGCGCCTGGATGGGGCAAGAGACCCAGTACTTC. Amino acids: CSAWMGQETQYF.

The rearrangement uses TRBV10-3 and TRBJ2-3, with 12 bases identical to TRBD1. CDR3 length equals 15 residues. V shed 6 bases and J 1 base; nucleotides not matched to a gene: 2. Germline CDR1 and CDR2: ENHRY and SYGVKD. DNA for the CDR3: TGTGCCATCAGGGGACAGGGGGCCGGCACAGATACGCAGTATTTT. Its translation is CAIRGQGAGTDTQYF.

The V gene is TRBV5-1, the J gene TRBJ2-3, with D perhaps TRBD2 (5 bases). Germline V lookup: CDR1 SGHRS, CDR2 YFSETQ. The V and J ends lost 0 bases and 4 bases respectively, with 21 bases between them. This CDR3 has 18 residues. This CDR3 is CASSLANLRLALPDTQYF. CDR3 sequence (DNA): TGCGCCAGCAGCTTGGCCAATTTACGGCTAGCTCTCCCAGATACGCAGTATTTT. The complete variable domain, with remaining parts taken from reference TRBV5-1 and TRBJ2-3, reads KAGVTQTPRYLIKTRGQQVTLSCSPISGHRSVSWYQQTPGQGLQFLFEYFSETQRNKGNFPGRFSGRQFSNSRSEMNVSTLELGDSALYLCASSLANLRLALPDTQYFGPGTRLTVL.

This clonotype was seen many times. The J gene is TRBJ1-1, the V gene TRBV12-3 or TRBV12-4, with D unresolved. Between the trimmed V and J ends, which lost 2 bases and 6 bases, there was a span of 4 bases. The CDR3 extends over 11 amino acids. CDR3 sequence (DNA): TGTGCCAGCAGTTTAAACTCTGAAGCTTTCTTT. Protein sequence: CASSLNSEAFF.

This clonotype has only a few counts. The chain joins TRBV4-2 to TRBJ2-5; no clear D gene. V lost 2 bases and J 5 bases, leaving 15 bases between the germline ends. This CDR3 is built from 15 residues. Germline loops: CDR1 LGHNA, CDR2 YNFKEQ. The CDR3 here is CASSQSLGSRETQYF. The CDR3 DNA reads TGTGCCAGCAGCCAAAGTCTTGGCTCAAGGGAGACCCAGTACTTC.

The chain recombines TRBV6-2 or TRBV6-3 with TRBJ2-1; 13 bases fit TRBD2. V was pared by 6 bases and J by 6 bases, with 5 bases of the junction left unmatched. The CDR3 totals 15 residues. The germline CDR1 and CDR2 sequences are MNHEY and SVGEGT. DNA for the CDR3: TGTGCCAGCAGCCTAACTAGCGGGAGGGCCAATGAGCAGTTCTTC. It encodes CASSLTSGRANEQFF.

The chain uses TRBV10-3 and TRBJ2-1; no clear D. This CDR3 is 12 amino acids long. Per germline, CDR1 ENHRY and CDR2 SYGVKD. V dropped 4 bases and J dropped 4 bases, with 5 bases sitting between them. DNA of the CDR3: TGTGCCATCAGTGGACGTTACAATGAGCAGTTCTTC. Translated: CAISGRYNEQFF.